This TCR beta chain was captured by sequencing in a study of T cell changes during pregnancy in multiple sclerosis. The CDR3 covers 16 residues. Germline V gene data show CDR1 as SGHVS and CDR2 as FQNEAQ. J was trimmed by 1 base and V by 1 base; bases with no gene match: 3. Some clones are missing from TCRdb's copy, which holds only in-frame ones; the method was immunoSEQ multiplex PCR. The repertoire consists of approximately 74,000 clones, with less than 90% occurring once and the leading ten covering about 3.5%. The chain employs TRBV7-8 and TRBJ2-7; 11 bases map to TRBD2. The starting material was peripheral blood, obtained before pregnancy. The TCR originated in a female donor with multiple sclerosis, enrolled in a pregnancy study. Written as DNA, the CDR3 is TGTGCCAGCAGCTTAGGGGGACTAGCGGAATCCTACGAGCAGTACTTC. Translated, it gives CASSLGGLAESYEQYF. Variable domain in full (rest from reference TRBV7-8 and TRBJ2-7): GAGVSQSPRYKVAKRGQDVALRCDPISGHVSLFWYQQALGQGPEFLTYFQNEAQLDKSGLPSDRFFAERPEGSVSTLKIQRTQQEDSAVYLCASSLGGLAESYEQYFGPGTRLTVT.